Following are 20 T cell receptor beta chains from one sample sequenced in a study of OX40 agonist ivuxolimab in advanced cancers. Method: immunoSEQ multiplex PCR; TCRdb's copy keeps in-frame clones and lacks some. The repertoire consists of about 95,000 clones, with approximately 89% occurring once and the leading ten covering approximately 0.35%. Sequences were derived from CD4+ or CD8+ T cells sorted from blood, sampled in a trial of the OX40 agonist ivuxolimab. The receptors come from an adult with an advanced solid tumor such as melanoma, head and neck, liver or kidney cancer.

The chain is built from TRBV18 and TRBJ2-5; the D gene could be TRBD1 or TRBD2 (5 bases each). Near its end, the DNA agrees better with TRBJ2-7, so the J call may be wrong. The CDR3 has 14 residues. Germline CDR1 and CDR2: KGHSH and LQKENI. The CDR3 nucleotides are TGTGCCAGCTCACCACAGGGGAGCTCCTACGAGCAGTACTTC. It is translated as CASSPQGSSYEQYF.

The CDR3 DNA reads TGTGCCAGCAGCTTAGGAGGGGACAGGGGAACAGATACGCAGTATTTT. Protein product: CASSLGGDRGTDTQYF. The chain combines TRBV13 with TRBJ2-3; 10 positions match TRBD1. Unmatched junction bases numbered 3, after V lost 0 bases and J lost 3 bases. CDR3 size: 16 residues. Germline assignment: CDR1 PRHDT and CDR2 FYEKMQ (reference sequence).

The chain combines TRBV5-5 with TRBJ1-5; D remains ambiguous. CDR3 length: 12 amino acids. CDR1 is SGHKS and CDR2 is YYEKEE in the germline V gene (reference sequence). The germline V and J ends were trimmed by 1 base and 4 bases, with 3 bases remaining between them. CDR3 DNA: TGTGCCAGCAGCTTGCCAAATCAGCCCCAGCATTTT. Its protein is CASSLPNQPQHF.

The gene calls are TRBV7-6 and TRBJ1-2; maybe TRBD1 (5 bases). CDR3 length: 16 residues. CDR1 is SGHVS, CDR2 FNYEAQ, per germline. V was shortened by 3 bases and J by 0 bases, with 14 bases between the two germline ends. The CDR3 reads CASSFVAGGANYGYTF. The CDR3 DNA follows: TGTGCCAGCAGCTTTGTGGCCGGGGGAGCTAACTATGGCTACACCTTC.

About this clone: The sample contains more than one DNA sequence encoding this CDR3. J is TRBJ2-3 and V is TRBV18; D unclear. The V and J ends lost 3 bases and 2 bases respectively, with 3 bases between them. The CDR3 has 12 residues. Germline CDR1 reads KGHSH; CDR2 reads LQKENI. The CDR3: CASSPDTDTQYF. CDR3 bases: TGTGCCAGCTCACCGGACACAGATACGCAGTATTTT.

The rearrangement uses TRBV6-1 and TRBJ2-1, with TRBD1 identical over 7 bases. The V gene's germline CDR1 is MNHNS and CDR2 SASEGT. The CDR3 runs to 14 residues. The junction had 10 bases not matched to a gene; V was cut back by 7 bases and J by 7 bases. The CDR3 protein is CASIIGTVNNEQFF. The CDR3 nucleotides are TGTGCCAGCATCATCGGGACAGTCAATAATGAGCAGTTCTTC.

The chain joins TRBV2 to TRBJ1-4, with TRBD1 identical over 7 bases. The CDR3 is 13 residues long. Per the germline V gene, CDR1 is SNHLY and CDR2 is FYNNEI. V trimming: 8 bases; J trimming: 5 bases; junction bases outside the gene matches: 5. CDR3 coding DNA: TGTGCCAGCTTTGGCAGGGGGAATGAAAAACTGTTTTTT. Translating it yields CASFGRGNEKLFF.

The chain couples TRBV7-3 to TRBJ2-7; 10 nucleotides match TRBD2. The germline gives CDR1 SGHTA, CDR2 FQGTGA. This CDR3 region has 14 residues. Trimming removed 2 bases from V and 3 bases from J; junction bases left unmatched: 1. The CDR3 region has the DNA TGTGCCAGCAGCTTATTAGCGGGAGGCTACGAGCAGTACTTC. Residues: CASSLLAGGYEQYF.

This clone has a single count. As DNA, the CDR3 is TGTGCCAGCAGCTTAGGACTAGCGGGAATTGAGACCCAGTACTTC. It encodes CASSLGLAGIETQYF. This chain links TRBV7-3 with TRBJ2-5; 12 bases match TRBD2. The CDR3 sequence is 15 residues long. The V gene's germline CDR1 is SGHTA and CDR2 FQGTGA. Losses at the gene ends were 2 bases for V and 5 bases for J; bases not matched to a gene: 3. Variable domain in full (rest from reference TRBV7-3 and TRBJ2-5): GAGVSQTPSNKVTEKGKYVELRCDPISGHTALYWYRQSLGQGPEFLIYFQGTGAADDSGLPNDRFFAVRPEGSVSTLKIQRTERGDSAVYLCASSLGLAGIETQYFGPGTRLLVL.

This sequence joins TRBV19 and TRBJ2-5; tentatively, D is TRBD1 (6 bases). V gave up 6 bases and J gave up 5 bases, with 16 bases separating them. This CDR3 region has 14 residues. CDR1 and CDR2 from the germline V gene are LNHDA and SQIVND (reference sequence). The CDR3 is CASRDAGVWETQYF. DNA for the CDR3: TGTGCCAGTAGGGACGCAGGGGTCTGGGAGACCCAGTACTTC.

There are a few counts of this clone. V and J are TRBV5-4 and TRBJ1-1; perhaps TRBD1 as D (5 bases). The germline V gene has CDR1 SGHNT and CDR2 YYREEE (reference sequence). V was clipped by 0 bases and J by 5 bases, with 14 bases between them. This CDR3 has 15 amino acids. The DNA of the CDR3 is TGTGCCAGCAGCTTGGATTTTGGGGGAACGACTGAAGCTTTCTTT. This encodes CASSLDFGGTTEAFF.

The gene calls are TRBV19 and TRBJ1-3, with D possibly being TRBD1 (5 bases). V dropped 7 bases and J dropped 0 bases, with 16 bases sitting between them. The V gene's germline CDR1 is LNHDA and CDR2 SQIVND (reference sequence). The CDR3 covers 16 residues. DNA for the CDR3: TGTGCCAGTAATACGGCCGGGACTAGCTCTGGAAACACCATATATTTT. Translated, it gives CASNTAGTSSGNTIYF.

The chain recombines TRBV4-2 with TRBJ1-2; 7 bases align to TRBD1. Trimming took 3 bases from V and 1 from J; bases not matched to a gene: 8. CDR1 LGHNA and CDR2 YNFKEQ come from the germline V gene. The CDR3 runs to 16 residues. The CDR3 nucleotides read TGTGCCAGCAGCCATTCCCGAGGGACAGTTAACTATGGCTACACCTTC. Translation: CASSHSRGTVNYGYTF.

The chain recombines TRBV5-1 with TRBJ1-4; D ambiguous. Germline V gene data show CDR1 as SGHRS and CDR2 as YFSETQ. The germline V and J ends were trimmed by 4 bases and 0 bases, with 13 bases remaining between them. The CDR3 length is 16 residues. The CDR3 loop reads CASSVNGLATNEKLFF. The CDR3 nucleotides read TGCGCCAGCAGCGTAAACGGGTTGGCAACTAATGAAAAACTGTTTTTT.

In DNA form, the CDR3 reads TGTGCCTGGACCATATATACAGCTGAAGCTTTCTTT. Residues: CAWTIYTAEAFF. V gene TRBV30 combines with J gene TRBJ1-1, with unresolved D. CDR1 and CDR2 from the germline V gene are GTSNPN and SVGIG (reference sequence). The V end lost 4 bases, the J end lost 6 bases, and 12 bases lay between the germline ends. This CDR3 is 12 amino acids long.

This clone appeared once. The V gene is TRBV30, the J gene TRBJ2-3; TRBD2 matches 12 bases. The CDR3 consists of 17 residues. CDR1 and CDR2 from the germline V gene are GTSNPN and SVGIG (reference sequence). The V segment lost 0 bases and the J segment 5 bases; nucleotides outside the gene matches: 9. This chain's CDR3 is CAWSVLAGGPGLDTQYF. The CDR3 nucleotides are TGTGCCTGGAGTGTGCTAGCGGGGGGGCCGGGGTTAGATACGCAGTATTTT.

The V gene is TRBV6-1, the J gene TRBJ1-5; D is ambiguous. Trimming pared 5 bases from V and 0 bases from J, leaving 8 bases between. The CDR3 is 14 residues long. CDR1 is MNHNS and CDR2 is SASEGT in the germline V gene. CDR3 nucleotide sequence: TGTGCCAGCAGTCCGACCCATAGCAATCAGCCCCAGCATTTT. Protein: CASSPTHSNQPQHF.

The rearrangement uses TRBV18 and TRBJ2-1, with no clear D. The germline gives CDR1 KGHSH, CDR2 LQKENI. V was clipped by 3 bases and J by 0 bases, with 6 bases between them. CDR3 length: 14 amino acids. The CDR3, as DNA: TGTGCCAGCTCACCCCAGAGCTCCTACAATGAGCAGTTCTTC. Translating it yields CASSPQSSYNEQFF.

V is TRBV4-3 and J is TRBJ2-1, with 8 bases aligning to TRBD1. This CDR3 has 16 residues. CDR1 and CDR2 (germline): LGHNA, YSLEER. Unmatched junction bases numbered 14, after V lost 1 base and J lost 12 bases. This CDR3 reads CASSQGGDRGGPGQFF. In DNA form, the CDR3 reads TGCGCCAGCAGCCAAGGCGGTGACAGGGGCGGTCCTGGGCAGTTCTTC.

CDR3 sequence reads: CASSRTGGSKNIQYF. CDR3 DNA: TGTGCCAGCAGCCGGACAGGGGGTTCCAAAAACATTCAGTACTTC. The rearrangement links TRBV5-4 to TRBJ2-4, with TRBD1 matching over 10 bases. Germline V gene lookup returns CDR1 SGHNT and CDR2 YYREEE (reference sequence). The CDR3 totals 15 residues. The ends lost 4 bases at V and 2 bases at J; junction bases unmatched: 3.